Listed below are T cell receptor beta chains from one sample, sequenced in a study of T-cell reconstitution after alpha-beta-depleted transplantation in children. TCRdb re-called the PCR reads through MiXCR, storing one row per CDR3 protein. The sample contains fewer than 400,000 distinct CDR3 sequences, approximately 23% of which appear only once. This specimen was PBMCs, mostly from graft donor cells, taken 180 days after TCRalphabeta/CD19-depleted stem cell transplant. Receptors were obtained from a male patient between 10 and 17 years old who had a stem cell transplant for acute lymphoblastic leukemia, so the T cells may come from the graft donor. The CDR3 runs from the conserved cysteine through the conserved F or W.

CDR3: CASSPRDTGRMKNIQYF
J: TRBJ2-4
V: TRBV19

CDR3: CASSLSLEQFF
J: TRBJ2-1
V: TRBV7-6

CDR3: CSARELNNEQFF
J: TRBJ2-1
V: TRBV20-1

CDR3: CATSRDHGELFF
J: TRBJ2-2
V: TRBV15

CDR3: CASRDRGQVEQYF
J: TRBJ2-7
V: TRBV19

CDR3: CARSAGGTDTQYF
J: TRBJ2-3
V: TRBV7-3

CDR3: CSVEADGGRAGEQYF
J: TRBJ2-7
V: TRBV29-1

CDR3: CASSLQGDPYEQYF
J: TRBJ2-7
V: TRBV7-3

CDR3: CASSFREGDYGYTF
J: TRBJ1-2
V: TRBV5-1

CDR3: CASSWGRGQPQHF
J: TRBJ1-5
V: TRBV6-5

CDR3: CASSWNGYAEAFF
J: TRBJ1-1
V: TRBV5-1

CDR3: CASSAFNTGELFF
J: TRBJ2-2
V: TRBV9

CDR3: CASSPPLGAYEQYF
J: TRBJ2-7
V: TRBV18

CDR3: CASSLGGNNYEQYF
J: TRBJ2-7
V: TRBV5-5

CDR3: CASSLPKLDSYNEQFF
J: TRBJ2-1
V: TRBV28

CDR3: CASSLRGASGPSTDTQYF
J: TRBJ2-3
V: TRBV5-5

CDR3: CASLPPGGKYEQYF
J: TRBJ2-7
V: TRBV12-3/TRBV12-4

CDR3: CASSLVGQQTAYEQYF
J: TRBJ2-7
V: TRBV5-1

CDR3: CASSPRSWTVNTEAFF
J: TRBJ1-1
V: TRBV4-1

CDR3: CASNPIEAGSNQPQHF
J: TRBJ1-5
V: TRBV27

CDR3: CSGASDSYEQYF
J: TRBJ2-7
V: TRBV29-1